The 32 T cell receptor beta chains below were found in one sample sequenced in a study of shared clonotypes between healthy human individuals. Using immunoSEQ multiplex PCR, the repertoire was profiled, and TCRdb retains in-frame clones only, with some absent. In the table there are approximately 2.1 million clones, approximately 93% of which are singletons. The specimen sequenced was naive CD4+ T cells from PBMCs. Stated subset: CD45RA+ positively selected. These receptors were taken from a man aged 18 to 30 in good health. Some clones in this sample may be carry-over from other donors' samples.

This chain uses TRBV7-9 with TRBJ2-7; D is possibly TRBD2 (5 bases). The CDR3 is 15 amino acids. The V gene's germline CDR1 is SEHNR and CDR2 FQNEAQ (reference sequence). Deletions cut 1 base from V and 2 bases from J, with 12 bases between. CDR3 coding DNA: TGTGCCAGCAGCTTAGAGGAGGCAGTCCCCTACGAGCAGTACTTC. The encoded protein is CASSLEEAVPYEQYF.

The V call is TRBV28, the J call TRBJ2-7, with D possibly TRBD1 on 5 matching bases. Trimming pared 5 bases from V and 5 bases from J, leaving 16 bases between. CDR1 MDHEN and CDR2 SYDVKM come from the germline V gene. CDR3 length equals 14 residues. For the CDR3, the DNA is TGTGCCAGCAGTCCGCAGGGTTATGGCCACGAGCAGTACTTC. Protein: CASSPQGYGHEQYF.

The V call is TRBV30, the J call TRBJ1-5; TRBD1 is a possible D gene (6 bases). The CDR3 is made up of 12 amino acids. Germline V gene data show CDR1 as GTSNPN and CDR2 as SVGIG (reference sequence). V lost 3 bases to trimming and J lost 8 bases, with 11 bases between them. CDR3 coding DNA: TGTGCCTGGAGAGCCCCAGGGGAGCCCCAGCATTTT. As protein: CAWRAPGEPQHF.

This rearrangement joins TRBV6-5 to TRBJ1-1; 7 bases are shared with TRBD1. Germline V gene sequence: CDR1 MNHEY, CDR2 SVGAGI. The CDR3 sequence is 15 residues long. J was trimmed by 0 bases and V by 5 bases; bases with no gene match: 6. CDR3 in DNA: TGTGCCAGCAGTAGCCAGGGGGGATTGAACACTGAAGCTTTCTTT. It translates to CASSSQGGLNTEAFF.

The table lists this clone with a count of one. The chain uses TRBV7-3 and TRBJ2-5; D is uncertain. This CDR3 comprises 12 residues. From germline, CDR1 is SGHTA and CDR2 FQGTGA. Deletions cut 4 bases from V and 4 bases from J, with 7 bases between. The CDR3 spells CASSSPPETQYF. The CDR3 coding sequence is TGTGCCAGCAGCTCCCCCCCAGAGACCCAGTACTTC.

The chain combines TRBV9 with TRBJ2-3, with 9 positions matching TRBD2. The CDR3 spans 15 residues. J was trimmed by 4 bases and V by 4 bases; bases with no gene match: 7. Germline V gene sequence: CDR1 SGDLS, CDR2 YYNGEE. The CDR3 reads CASSLLAGAPDTQYF. As DNA, the CDR3 is TGTGCCAGCAGCTTATTAGCGGGAGCGCCAGATACGCAGTATTTT.

The chain carries TRBV6-6 and TRBJ2-2; D remains ambiguous. CDR1 MNHNY and CDR2 SVGAGI come from the germline V gene (reference sequence). This CDR3 region has 15 residues. The V and J ends lost 0 bases and 12 bases respectively, with 17 bases between them. The CDR3 spells CASSYSRVFYGQLFF. For the CDR3, the DNA is TGTGCCAGCAGTTACTCACGGGTCTTCTATGGGCAGCTGTTTTTT.

This clone has a single count. J is TRBJ1-1 and V is TRBV21-1; the D call of TRBD1 is as the table states it, not checked on the DNA. TRBV21-1 is described as a pseudogene. The CDR3 is made up of 11 amino acids. The DNA of the CDR3 is TGTGCCCTTCAGGGGGCCACTGAAGCTTTCTTT. Encoded protein: CALQGATEAFF.

The chain has TRBV19 and TRBJ2-1, with a possible D match to TRBD1 (5 bases). Germline CDR1 and CDR2: LNHDA and SQIVND (reference sequence). The length of the CDR3 is 15 residues. Trimming cost V 7 bases and J 8 bases, with 21 bases left between them. This CDR3 is CASTRKGRDVDEQFF. As DNA, the CDR3 is TGTGCCAGTACCCGGAAGGGCAGGGATGTCGATGAGCAGTTCTTC.

The chain couples TRBV29-1 to TRBJ2-7, with 9 positions matching TRBD1. This CDR3 contains 14 residues. V trimming: 6 bases; J trimming: 2 bases; junction bases outside the gene matches: 8. Germline V gene lookup returns CDR1 SQVTM and CDR2 ANQGSEA. The CDR3 DNA follows: TGCAGCGTCATACCGGGACAGGGAACCTACGAGCAGTACTTC. It translates to CSVIPGQGTYEQYF.

With regard to this clone: Other nucleotide sequences from this sample produce the same CDR3. This sequence joins TRBV5-6 and TRBJ2-1, with D perhaps assigned TRBD1 or TRBD2 (6 bases each). Per germline, CDR1 SGHDT and CDR2 YYEEEE. This CDR3 is built from 14 residues. V was clipped by 4 bases and J by 4 bases, with 12 bases between them. CDR3 protein: CASSRRGAYNEQFF. As DNA, the CDR3 is TGTGCCAGCAGCCGGAGGGGGGCGTACAATGAGCAGTTCTTC.

This clone has a single count. V is TRBV7-9 and J is TRBJ2-1; 9 nucleotides agree with TRBD2. This CDR3 is built from 17 residues. The V gene's germline CDR1 is SEHNR and CDR2 FQNEAQ (reference sequence). V lost 5 bases and J lost 3; bases outside the gene matches: 11. The CDR3 coding sequence is TGTGCCAGCAGCCCGACCGGGGGCGGGAGGGTCTACAATGAGCAGTTCTTC. It is translated as CASSPTGGGRVYNEQFF.

The rearrangement links TRBV28 to TRBJ2-2; perhaps TRBD2 as D (5 bases). V was pared by 6 bases and J by 5 bases, with 13 bases between. This CDR3 has 14 amino acids. The germline V gene encodes CDR1 MDHEN and CDR2 SYDVKM. CDR3 region: CASRPPLGTGELFF. CDR3 in DNA: TGTGCCAGCAGACCCCCACTAGGAACCGGGGAGCTGTTTTTT.

This clone occurred a few times. The chain couples TRBV18 to TRBJ1-4; D remains unclear. This CDR3 comprises 16 residues. Looked up from germline, CDR1 is KGHSH and CDR2 is LQKENI. Between the trimmed V and J ends, which lost 6 bases and 0 bases, there was a span of 14 bases. The CDR3: CASSDYGDTTNEKLFF. DNA of the CDR3: TGTGCCAGCTCCGATTATGGGGATACAACTAATGAAAAACTGTTTTTT.

The rearrangement links TRBV7-2 to TRBJ2-5; tentatively, D is TRBD1 (6 bases). From germline, CDR1 is SGHTA and CDR2 FQGNSA. The ends were cut back, 5 bases at V and 2 bases at J, with 9 bases in the middle. The CDR3 runs 13 residues. This chain's CDR3 is CASSQGPQETQYF. The CDR3, as DNA: TGTGCCAGCAGCCAGGGGCCACAAGAGACCCAGTACTTC.

CDR3 loop: CASTRGGYNEQFF. The CDR3 nucleotides read TGTGCCAGCACCCGAGGGGGTTACAATGAGCAGTTCTTC. This rearrangement joins TRBV5-5 to TRBJ2-1; TRBD1 might be the D (6 bases). This CDR3 has 13 amino acids. CDR1 and CDR2 from the germline V gene are SGHKS and YYEKEE (reference sequence). Trimming left V 6 bases short and J 4 bases short, with 11 bases between.

This chain connects TRBV7-9 to TRBJ2-5; D tentatively fits TRBD1 or TRBD2 (5 bases each). Germline V gives CDR1 SEHNR, CDR2 FQNEAQ (reference sequence). V lost 5 bases to trimming and J lost 9 bases, with 13 bases between them. The CDR3 is made up of 12 amino acids. DNA for the CDR3: TGTGCCAGCAGCAAGGGCTTGGGGGCCCAGTACTTC. Its protein product is CASSKGLGAQYF.

The chain carries TRBV28 and TRBJ2-2; 7 nucleotides align to TRBD1. After removal of 8 bases from V and 6 bases from J, the junction contained 6 bases not matched to a gene. CDR3 length: 13 residues. Germline values: CDR1 MDHEN, CDR2 SYDVKM. In nucleotides, the CDR3 is TGTGCCAGCCGACAGGGCGGTCCCGGGGAGCTGTTTTTT. Its translation is CASRQGGPGELFF.

The chain combines TRBV28 with TRBJ2-1; TRBD1 might be the D (5 bases). The germline V gene encodes CDR1 MDHEN and CDR2 SYDVKM. This CDR3 contains 18 residues. V was pared by 2 bases and J by 6 bases, with 23 bases between. In DNA, the CDR3 is TGTGCCAGCAGTTTAGGGCGATGGGGCCGGGCACTCTCCAATGAGCAGTTCTTC. It yields the protein CASSLGRWGRALSNEQFF.

The chain combines TRBV19 with TRBJ1-2, with TRBD1 matching over 7 bases. CDR1 LNHDA and CDR2 SQIVND come from the germline V gene (reference sequence). The V gene end was trimmed by 5 bases and the J gene end by 7 bases; junction bases not matched to a gene: 7. This CDR3 is 13 amino acids long. CDR3 residues: CASSPDREGGYTF. The CDR3 region has the DNA TGTGCCAGTAGTCCCGACAGGGAGGGTGGCTACACCTTC.

V and J are TRBV5-5 and TRBJ1-5, with a tentative D call TRBD1 (6 bases). Germline V gene lookup returns CDR1 SGHKS and CDR2 YYEKEE (reference sequence). V lost 0 bases and J lost 11, with 18 bases in between. The CDR3 is 15 residues long. The CDR3 protein is CASSLVRGPPAAQHF. Here the CDR3 DNA reads TGTGCCAGCAGCTTGGTCCGGGGGCCCCCGGCGGCCCAGCATTTT. The whole variable domain, filled in from reference TRBV5-5 and TRBJ1-5, reads DAGVTQSPTHLIKTRGQQVTLRCSPISGHKSVSWYQQVLGQGPQFIFQYYEKEERGRGNFPDRFSARQFPNYSSELNVNALLLGDSALYLCASSLVRGPPAAQHFGDGTRLSIL.

The gene calls are TRBV7-9 and TRBJ1-6; TRBD1 is a possible D gene (5 bases). CDR1 SEHNR and CDR2 FQNEAQ come from the germline V gene (reference sequence). The CDR3 extends over 14 amino acids. Trimming shortened V by 6 bases and J by 9 bases, and 15 bases separated the two germline ends. CDR3 bases: TGTGCCAGCAGTCCAGGGAGAACGAGTTCACCCCTCCACTTT. Translated: CASSPGRTSSPLHF.

The chain couples TRBV19 to TRBJ1-1, with a tentative D call TRBD1 (5 bases). The CDR3 length is 15 residues. The germline V gene encodes CDR1 LNHDA and CDR2 SQIVND (reference sequence). CDR3 sequence reads: CATRRQSTMNTEAFF. The CDR3 bases are TGTGCGACCAGAAGACAGTCGACCATGAACACTGAAGCTTTCTTT. Supplemented by reference TRBV19 and TRBJ1-1, the full variable domain reads DGGITQSPKYLFRKEGQNVTLSCEQNLNHDAMYWYRQDPGQGLRLIYYSQIVNDFQKGDIAEGYSVSREKKESFPLTVTSAQKNPTAFYLCATRRQSTMNTEAFFGQGTRLTVV.

The V call is TRBV29-1, the J call TRBJ2-1; TRBD2 matches 8 bases. Germline V CDR1 and CDR2: SQVTM, ANQGSEA. Losses at the gene ends were 4 bases for V and 16 bases for J; bases not matched to a gene: 18. The CDR3 contains 14 residues. In DNA, the CDR3 is TGCAGCGTTGGCACCCTTGGGCTAGCGGGTGGGTTTTTCTTC. Its translation: CSVGTLGLAGGFFF.

V is TRBV5-1 and J is TRBJ1-3; TRBD1 is a possible D gene (5 bases). Trimming left V 5 bases short and J 7 bases short, with 16 bases between. CDR1 is SGHRS and CDR2 is YFSETQ in the germline V gene. The CDR3 runs 14 residues. The CDR3: CASRFTRGANTIYF. DNA of the CDR3: TGCGCCAGCAGGTTTACTAGGGGAGCCAACACCATATATTTT.

V gene TRBV29-1 combines with J gene TRBJ2-1; no clear D gene. V was shortened by 3 bases and J by 6 bases, with 15 bases between the two germline ends. The V gene's germline CDR1 is SQVTM and CDR2 ANQGSEA. This CDR3 contains 14 residues. The CDR3 protein is CSVDNGWRFNEQFF. CDR3 bases: TGCAGCGTTGATAACGGCTGGCGATTCAATGAGCAGTTCTTC.

The chain links TRBV7-3 to TRBJ2-3, with D perhaps assigned TRBD1 or TRBD2 (5 bases each). The CDR3 sequence is 15 residues long. Germline V gives CDR1 SGHTA, CDR2 FQGTGA. Trimming removed 5 bases from V and 1 base from J, with 13 bases in between. As DNA, the CDR3 is TGTGCCAGCAGCCCTTCTAGAGGGGGCACAGATACGCAGTATTTT. It encodes CASSPSRGGTDTQYF.

This rearrangement joins TRBV5-6 to TRBJ2-3; the D gene is possibly TRBD2 (6 bases). V was cut by 2 bases and J by 0 bases, with 13 bases left in between. The CDR3 covers 16 residues. Germline CDR1 reads SGHDT; CDR2 reads YYEEEE. CDR3 amino acids: CASSLLLSGSTDTQYF. The DNA of the CDR3 is TGTGCCAGCAGCTTATTACTGAGCGGGAGCACAGATACGCAGTATTTT.

The chain employs TRBV7-3 and TRBJ2-7, with TRBD1 matching over 9 bases. V lost 5 bases and J lost 6; bases outside the gene matches: 11. Germline V gene data show CDR1 as SGHTA and CDR2 as FQGTGA. This CDR3 is 15 amino acids long. This CDR3 reads CASSATGTGRSEQYF. The CDR3 bases are TGTGCCAGCAGCGCAACCGGGACAGGGAGGTCCGAGCAGTACTTC.

The rearrangement uses TRBV28 and TRBJ1-2; tentative D call: TRBD1 (6 bases). V was cut by 3 bases and J by 3 bases, with 11 bases left in between. The CDR3 is made up of 14 amino acids. CDR1 MDHEN and CDR2 SYDVKM come from the germline V gene. The CDR3 DNA sequence: TGTGCCAGCAGTTTGAGACAGGATTACTATGGCTACACCTTC. The encoded protein is CASSLRQDYYGYTF.

The chain has TRBV2 and TRBJ1-4; D is undetermined. From germline, CDR1 is SNHLY and CDR2 FYNNEI. The CDR3 has 13 amino acids. V was clipped by 7 bases and J by 6 bases, with 12 bases between them. The CDR3 here is CASTAGLDEKLFF. In nucleotides, the CDR3 is TGTGCCAGCACTGCAGGACTGGATGAAAAACTGTTTTTT.

This rearrangement joins TRBV5-4 to TRBJ2-7; no firm D call. Germline V CDR1 and CDR2: SGHNT, YYREEE (reference sequence). The CDR3 covers 12 residues. V lost 9 bases, J lost 2 bases, and 12 bases lay in between. In nucleotides, the CDR3 is TGTGCCACCACCCACACTACCTACGAGCAGTACTTC. Translated, it gives CATTHTTYEQYF.